This TCR beta chain derives from a study of CD8 T cells in ankylosing spondylitis. Study observations and caveats: Ankylosing spondylitis blood appeared to carry a characteristic TCR beta motif of several highly homologous variants. Disease-linked clones reportedly concentrated significantly in matched ankylosing spondylitis synovial fluid.

Germline lookup yields CDR1 GTSNPN and CDR2 SVGIG (reference sequence). This CDR3 has 13 residues. V shed 6 bases and J 5 bases; nucleotides not matched to a gene: 9. Only a few counts were recorded for this clonotype. Its target is unknown. Using quantitative 5'-RACE with molecular barcodes, the authors made TCR beta libraries. TCRdb itself ran the 5' RACE reads through MiXCR, one entry per CDR3 protein. Counted here are under 850,000 distinct CDR3 sequences, about 20% occurring once; the ten biggest clones make up around 20%. The sample consisted of blood, either unsorted or a sorted T cell fraction (not recorded which). The sequence was collected from a male donor with ankylosing spondylitis. V usage is TRBV30 and J usage is TRBJ2-5; 7 nucleotides agree with TRBD1. CDR3 coding DNA: TGTGCCTGCTGGGACAGCGGTTGGGAGACCCAGTACTTC. Encoded protein: CACWDSGWETQYF.